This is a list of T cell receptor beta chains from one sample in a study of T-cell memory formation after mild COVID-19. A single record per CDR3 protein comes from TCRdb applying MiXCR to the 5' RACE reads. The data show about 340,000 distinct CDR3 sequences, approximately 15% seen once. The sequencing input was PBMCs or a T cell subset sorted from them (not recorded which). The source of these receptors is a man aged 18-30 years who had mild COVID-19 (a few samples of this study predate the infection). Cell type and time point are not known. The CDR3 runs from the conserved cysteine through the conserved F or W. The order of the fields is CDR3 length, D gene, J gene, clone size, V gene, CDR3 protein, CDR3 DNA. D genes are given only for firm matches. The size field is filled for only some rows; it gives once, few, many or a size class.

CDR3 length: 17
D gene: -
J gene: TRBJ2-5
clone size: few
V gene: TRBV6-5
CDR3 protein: CASSSTAGAAPQETQYF
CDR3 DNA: TGTGCCAGCAGTTCTACTGCGGGGGCCGCGCCACAAGAGACCCAGTACTTC

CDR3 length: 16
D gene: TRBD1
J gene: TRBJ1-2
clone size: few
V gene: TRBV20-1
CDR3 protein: CSASVQPGQGASGYTF
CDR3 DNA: TGCAGTGCTAGCGTACAACCGGGACAGGGGGCGAGTGGCTACACCTTC

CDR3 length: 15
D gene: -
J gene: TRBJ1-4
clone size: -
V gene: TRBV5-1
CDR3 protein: CASSLIPATNEKLFF
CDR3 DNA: TGCGCCAGCAGCTTGATTCCCGCAACTAATGAAAAACTGTTTTTT

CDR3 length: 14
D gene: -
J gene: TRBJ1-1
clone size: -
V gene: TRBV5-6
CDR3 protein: CASSLIRVNTEAFF
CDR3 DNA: TGTGCCAGCAGCTTGATCAGGGTGAACACTGAAGCTTTCTTT

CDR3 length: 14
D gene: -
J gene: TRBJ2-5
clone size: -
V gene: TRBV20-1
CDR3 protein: CSAPRGLGVETQYF
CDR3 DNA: TGCAGTGCTCCCCGGGGGCTGGGAGTAGAGACCCAGTACTTC

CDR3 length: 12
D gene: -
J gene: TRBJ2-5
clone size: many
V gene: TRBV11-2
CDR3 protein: CASSFREETQYF
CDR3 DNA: TGTGCCAGCAGCTTCCGGGAAGAGACCCAGTACTTC

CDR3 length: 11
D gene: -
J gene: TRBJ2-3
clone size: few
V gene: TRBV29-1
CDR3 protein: CAQRSTDTQYF
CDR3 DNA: TGCGCCCAGAGAAGCACAGATACGCAGTATTTT

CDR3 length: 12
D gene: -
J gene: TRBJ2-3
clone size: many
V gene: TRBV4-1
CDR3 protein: CASSQDRNTQYF
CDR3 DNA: TGCGCCAGCAGCCAAGATAGGAATACGCAGTATTTT

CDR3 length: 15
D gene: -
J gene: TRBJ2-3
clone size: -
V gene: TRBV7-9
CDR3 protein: CASSPGLGTTDTQYF
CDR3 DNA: TGTGCCAGCAGCCCAGGATTGGGCACCACAGATACGCAGTATTTT

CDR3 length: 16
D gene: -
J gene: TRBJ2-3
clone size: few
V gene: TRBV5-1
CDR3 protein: CASRASYGSSTDTQYF
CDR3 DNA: TGCGCCAGCAGGGCCTCTTACGGATCAAGCACAGATACGCAGTATTTT

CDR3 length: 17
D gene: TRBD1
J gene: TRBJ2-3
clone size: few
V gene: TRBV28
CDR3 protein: CASSPGQGRGGTDTQYF
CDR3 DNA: TGTGCCAGCAGCCCTGGACAGGGAAGGGGGGGCACAGATACGCAGTATTTT

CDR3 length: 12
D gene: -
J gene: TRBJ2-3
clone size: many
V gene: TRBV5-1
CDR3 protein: CASAWAMDTQYF
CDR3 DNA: TGCGCCAGCGCCTGGGCGATGGATACGCAGTATTTT

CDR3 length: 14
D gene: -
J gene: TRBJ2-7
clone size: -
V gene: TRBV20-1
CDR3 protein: CSASKGLDIYEQYF
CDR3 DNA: TGCAGTGCTAGTAAGGGGCTAGACATATACGAGCAGTACTTC

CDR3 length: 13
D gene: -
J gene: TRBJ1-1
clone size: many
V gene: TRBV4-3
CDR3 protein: CASRQYQNTEAFF
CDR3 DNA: TGCGCCAGCAGGCAATACCAGAACACTGAAGCTTTCTTT

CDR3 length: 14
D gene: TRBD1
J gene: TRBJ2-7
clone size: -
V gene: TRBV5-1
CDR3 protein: CASSLPGTANEQYF
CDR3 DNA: TGCGCCAGCAGCTTGCCCGGGACAGCCAACGAGCAGTACTTC

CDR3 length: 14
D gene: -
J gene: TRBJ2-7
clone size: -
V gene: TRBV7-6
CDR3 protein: CASSPRTETYEQYF
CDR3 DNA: TGTGCCAGCAGCCCTCGGACAGAAACCTACGAGCAGTACTTC

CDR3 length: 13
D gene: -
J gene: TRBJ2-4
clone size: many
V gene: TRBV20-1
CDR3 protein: CSARDIAKNIQYF
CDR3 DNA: TGCAGTGCTAGAGATATAGCCAAAAACATTCAGTACTTC

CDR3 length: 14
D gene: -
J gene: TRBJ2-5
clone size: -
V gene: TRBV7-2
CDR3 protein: CASTPPGNQETQYF
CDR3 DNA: TGTGCCAGCACCCCTCCGGGGAACCAAGAGACCCAGTACTTC

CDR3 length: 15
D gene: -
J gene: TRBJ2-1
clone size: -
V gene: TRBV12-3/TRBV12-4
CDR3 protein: CASSLRESSYNEQFF
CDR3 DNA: TGTGCCAGCAGTTTGAGGGAGAGCTCCTACAATGAGCAGTTCTTC

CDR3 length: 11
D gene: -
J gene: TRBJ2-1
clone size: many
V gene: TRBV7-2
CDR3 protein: CASSSGGEQFF
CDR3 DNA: TGTGCCAGCAGCTCTGGCGGGGAGCAGTTCTTC

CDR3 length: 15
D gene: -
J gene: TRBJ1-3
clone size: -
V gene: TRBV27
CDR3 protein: CASRAWQGSGNTIYF
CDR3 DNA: TGTGCCAGCAGGGCCTGGCAGGGGTCTGGAAACACCATATATTTT

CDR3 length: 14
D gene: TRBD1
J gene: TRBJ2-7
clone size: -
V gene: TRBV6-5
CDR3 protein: CASRSGTGRYEQYF
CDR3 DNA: TGTGCCAGCAGATCCGGGACAGGCCGCTACGAGCAGTACTTC

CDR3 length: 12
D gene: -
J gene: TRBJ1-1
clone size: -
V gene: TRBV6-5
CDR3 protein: CASREWNTEAFF
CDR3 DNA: TGTGCCAGCAGAGAATGGAACACTGAAGCTTTCTTT

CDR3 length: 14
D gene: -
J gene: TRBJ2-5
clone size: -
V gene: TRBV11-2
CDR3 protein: CASSSPGLQETQYF
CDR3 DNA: TGTGCCAGCAGCTCCCCGGGCCTACAAGAGACCCAGTACTTC

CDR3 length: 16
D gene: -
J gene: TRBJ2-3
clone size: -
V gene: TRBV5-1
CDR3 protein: CASSLLSLALTDTQYF
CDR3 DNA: TGCGCCAGCAGCTTGTTAAGTCTAGCCCTCACAGATACGCAGTATTTT

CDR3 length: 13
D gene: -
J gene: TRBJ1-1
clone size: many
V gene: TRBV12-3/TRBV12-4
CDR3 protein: CASSSGQYTEAFF
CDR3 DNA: TGTGCCAGCAGTTCGGGGCAATACACTGAAGCTTTCTTT

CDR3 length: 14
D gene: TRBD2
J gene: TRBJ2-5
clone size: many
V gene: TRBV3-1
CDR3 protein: CASSFAGGGETQYF
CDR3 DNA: TGTGCCAGCAGTTTCGCGGGGGGTGGAGAGACCCAGTACTTC

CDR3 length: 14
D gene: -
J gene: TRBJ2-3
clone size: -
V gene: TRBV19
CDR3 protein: CATRSGDSTDTQYF
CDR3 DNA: TGTGCCACTCGGTCGGGGGACAGCACAGATACGCAGTATTTT

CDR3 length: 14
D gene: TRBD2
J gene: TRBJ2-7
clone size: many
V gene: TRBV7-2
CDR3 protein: CASSGGVSSYEQYF
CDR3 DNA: TGTGCCAGTAGCGGGGGGGTTAGCTCCTACGAGCAGTACTTC

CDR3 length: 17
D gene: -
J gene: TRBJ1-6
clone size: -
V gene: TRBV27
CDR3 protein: CASSLLAVRAVDSPLHF
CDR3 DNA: TGTGCCAGCAGTTTATTAGCCGTCAGGGCGGTGGATTCACCCCTCCACTTT

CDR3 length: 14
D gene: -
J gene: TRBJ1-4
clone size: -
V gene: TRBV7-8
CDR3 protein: CASSASSWDPGLFF
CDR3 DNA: TGTGCCAGCAGCGCCTCCTCGTGGGACCCTGGACTGTTTTTT

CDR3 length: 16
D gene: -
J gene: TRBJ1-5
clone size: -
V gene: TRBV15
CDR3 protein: CATSRGPLPRFQPQHF
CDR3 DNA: TGTGCCACCAGCAGAGGCCCGCTACCCAGGTTCCAGCCCCAGCATTTT

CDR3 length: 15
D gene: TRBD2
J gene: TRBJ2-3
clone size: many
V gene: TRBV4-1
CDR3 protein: CASSQRAGIQDTQYF
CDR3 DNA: TGCGCCAGCAGCCAAAGAGCGGGGATTCAAGATACGCAGTATTTT

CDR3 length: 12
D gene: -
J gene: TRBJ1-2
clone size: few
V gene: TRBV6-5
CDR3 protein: CAIRGNNYGYTF
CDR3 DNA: TGTGCCATCCGGGGGAACAACTATGGCTACACCTTC

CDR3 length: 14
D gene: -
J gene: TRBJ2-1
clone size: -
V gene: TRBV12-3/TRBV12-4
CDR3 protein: CASSLSPANNEQFF
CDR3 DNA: TGTGCCAGCAGTCTTTCTCCCGCTAACAATGAGCAGTTCTTC

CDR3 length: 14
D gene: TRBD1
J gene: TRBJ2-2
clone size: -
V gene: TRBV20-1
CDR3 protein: CSATGTGSTGELFF
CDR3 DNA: TGCAGTGCTACCGGGACAGGGTCCACCGGGGAGCTGTTTTTT

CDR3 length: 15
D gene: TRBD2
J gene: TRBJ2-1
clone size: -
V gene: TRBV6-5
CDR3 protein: CASRESGISYNEQFF
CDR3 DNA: TGTGCCAGCCGAGAGAGCGGGATCTCCTACAATGAGCAGTTCTTC

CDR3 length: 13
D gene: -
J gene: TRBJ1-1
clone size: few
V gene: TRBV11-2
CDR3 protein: CASSPMRGTEAFF
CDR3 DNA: TGTGCCAGCAGCCCCATGCGGGGCACTGAAGCTTTCTTT

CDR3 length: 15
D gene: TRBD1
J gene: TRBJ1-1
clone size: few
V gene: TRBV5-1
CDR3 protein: CASSLEGQWTDEAFF
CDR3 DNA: TGCGCCAGCAGCTTGGAGGGACAGTGGACAGATGAAGCTTTCTTT

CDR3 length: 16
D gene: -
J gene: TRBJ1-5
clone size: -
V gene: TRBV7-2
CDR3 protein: CASSLDLGQVNQPQHF
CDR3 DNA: TGTGCCAGCAGCTTAGATCTTGGGCAGGTCAATCAGCCCCAGCATTTT

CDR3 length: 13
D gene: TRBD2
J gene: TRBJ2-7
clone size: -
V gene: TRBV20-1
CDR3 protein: CSASPAGVYEQYF
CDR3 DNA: TGCAGTGCTTCCCCGGCGGGGGTCTACGAGCAGTACTTC

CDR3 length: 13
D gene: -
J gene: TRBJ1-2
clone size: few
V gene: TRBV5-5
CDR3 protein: CASSFGANYGYTF
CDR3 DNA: TGTGCCAGCAGCTTTGGGGCTAACTATGGCTACACCTTC

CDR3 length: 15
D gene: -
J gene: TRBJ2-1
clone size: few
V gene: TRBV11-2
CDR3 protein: CASSSLGGGSPEQFF
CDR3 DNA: TGTGCCAGCAGCTCCCTGGGGGGGGGCTCTCCTGAGCAGTTCTTC

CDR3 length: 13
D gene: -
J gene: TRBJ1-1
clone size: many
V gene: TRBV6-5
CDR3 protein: CASSYAGVSEAFF
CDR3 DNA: TGTGCCAGCAGTTACGCCGGGGTTTCTGAAGCTTTCTTT

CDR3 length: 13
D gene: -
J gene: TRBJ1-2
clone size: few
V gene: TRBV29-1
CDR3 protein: CSVETTGYYGYTF
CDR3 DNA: TGCAGCGTTGAAACCACAGGGTATTATGGCTACACCTTC

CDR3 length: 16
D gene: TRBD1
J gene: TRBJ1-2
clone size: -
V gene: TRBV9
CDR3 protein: CASSAASDRANYGYTF
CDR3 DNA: TGTGCCAGCAGCGCCGCCTCGGACAGGGCCAACTATGGCTACACCTTC

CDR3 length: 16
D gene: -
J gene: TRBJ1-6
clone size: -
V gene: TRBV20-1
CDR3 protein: CSARVGGANYNSPLHF
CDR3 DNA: TGCAGTGCTAGAGTCGGAGGAGCCAACTATAATTCACCCCTCCACTTT

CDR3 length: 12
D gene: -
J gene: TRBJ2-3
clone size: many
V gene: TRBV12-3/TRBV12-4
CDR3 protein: CARRGFEDTQYF
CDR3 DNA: TGTGCCAGAAGGGGGTTCGAAGATACGCAGTATTTT

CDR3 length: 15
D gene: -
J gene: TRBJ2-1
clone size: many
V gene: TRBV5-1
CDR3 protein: CASSLFQSSYNEQFF
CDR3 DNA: TGCGCCAGCAGCTTGTTTCAAAGCTCCTACAATGAGCAGTTCTTC

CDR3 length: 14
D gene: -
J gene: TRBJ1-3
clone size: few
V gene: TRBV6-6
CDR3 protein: CASIGNDGRNTIYF
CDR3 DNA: TGTGCCAGCATTGGGAACGACGGTAGAAACACCATATATTTT

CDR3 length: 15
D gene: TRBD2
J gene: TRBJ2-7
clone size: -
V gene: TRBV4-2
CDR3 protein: CASSQESGGWYEQYF
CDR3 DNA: TGTGCCAGCAGCCAAGAGAGCGGGGGGTGGTACGAGCAGTACTTC

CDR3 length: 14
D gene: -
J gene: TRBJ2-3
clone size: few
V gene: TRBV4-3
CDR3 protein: CASSQDPLSDTQYF
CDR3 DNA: TGCGCCAGCAGCCAAGATCCCCTGTCAGATACGCAGTATTTT

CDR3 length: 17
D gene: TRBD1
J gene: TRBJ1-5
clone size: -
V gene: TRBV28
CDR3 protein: CASSLPIYRGLNQPQHF
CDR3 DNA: TGTGCCAGCAGTTTACCGATTTACAGGGGACTGAATCAGCCCCAGCATTTT

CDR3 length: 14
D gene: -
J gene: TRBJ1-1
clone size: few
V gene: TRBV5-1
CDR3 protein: CASRRIGTSMEAFF
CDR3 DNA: TGCGCCAGCAGACGGATCGGGACTTCGATGGAAGCTTTCTTT